Sequencing of this T cell receptor beta chain was carried out in a study of blood T cell repertoires in COVID-19. This clone was observed once. V dropped 5 bases and J dropped 1 base, with 8 bases sitting between them. This CDR3 is built from 13 residues. In germline, CDR1 is SGHTA, CDR2 FQGNSA. Original handling: How many nucleated cells were present was estimated from reference gene primer amplification. Method: immunoSEQ multiplex PCR; TCRdb's copy keeps in-frame clones and lacks some. V and J calls and clone size are those listed in that table; D and trimming were worked out from the DNA. Among about 150,000 clones, around 80% were seen once, and the ten largest hold around 5%.

This clonotype was sampled from a man between 65 and 85 years old who had been exposed to COVID-19. V and J are TRBV7-2 and TRBJ1-1; a possible D gene is TRBD1 (6 bases). Material for sequencing was PBMCs or T cells enriched from blood (not recorded which). CDR3 loop: CASSPQGNTEAFF. In DNA form, the CDR3 reads TGTGCCAGCAGCCCACAGGGGAACACTGAAGCTTTCTTT.